The rows below give T cell receptor beta chains drawn from one sample of a study of blood T cell repertoires in COVID-19. TCRdb's copy holds only in-frame clones and misses some; the assay was immunoSEQ multiplex PCR. The table records roughly 140,000 clones, less than 90% of them present only once. The sequenced sample was PBMCs or T cells enriched from blood (not recorded which). The receptors come from a woman aged 50 to 60 who had been exposed to COVID-19. Both conserved end residues are part of each CDR3. Clone size is stated in some rows and not others, as once, few, many or a class when expanded.

J gene: TRBJ2-1
clone size: NA
V gene: TRBV11-2
CDR3 protein: CASSLEWGGIEGEQFF

J gene: TRBJ1-3
clone size: NA
V gene: TRBV7-9
CDR3 protein: CASSLGQGGYF

J gene: TRBJ1-2
clone size: NA
V gene: TRBV19
CDR3 protein: CASSTNRGLTNYGYTF

J gene: TRBJ1-6
clone size: NA
V gene: TRBV7-8
CDR3 protein: CASSLGWTGDSPLHF

J gene: TRBJ2-3
clone size: NA
V gene: TRBV4-1
CDR3 protein: CASSQDGGGSVTDTQYF

J gene: TRBJ1-3
clone size: NA
V gene: TRBV5-4
CDR3 protein: CASSSTGSGNTIYF

J gene: TRBJ1-2
clone size: NA
V gene: TRBV7-9
CDR3 protein: CASSLWHISNYGYTF

J gene: TRBJ2-1
clone size: NA
V gene: TRBV18
CDR3 protein: CASSPLAGAYNEQFF

J gene: TRBJ1-2
clone size: few
V gene: TRBV19
CDR3 protein: CASSMPGQGMYGYTF

J gene: TRBJ2-4
clone size: NA
V gene: TRBV19
CDR3 protein: CASSMPGTGAKNIQYF

J gene: TRBJ1-2
clone size: NA
V gene: TRBV25-1
CDR3 protein: CASSSRQGVYGYTF

J gene: TRBJ2-7
clone size: NA
V gene: TRBV6-5
CDR3 protein: CASSYSNQGREQYF

J gene: TRBJ1-5
clone size: once
V gene: TRBV7-2
CDR3 protein: CASSLDRVQPQHF

J gene: TRBJ1-2
clone size: NA
V gene: TRBV5-6
CDR3 protein: CASSLAAGEGYTF

J gene: TRBJ2-7
clone size: NA
V gene: TRBV7-9
CDR3 protein: CASSLGIASGDYEQYF

J gene: TRBJ2-3
clone size: NA
V gene: TRBV19
CDR3 protein: CASRSWTSSTDTQYF

J gene: TRBJ2-1
clone size: NA
V gene: TRBV10-3
CDR3 protein: CAIGGQPYNEQFF

J gene: TRBJ1-1
clone size: NA
V gene: TRBV21-1
CDR3 protein: CASSTLKRRQQLNTEAFF

J gene: TRBJ1-1
clone size: NA
V gene: TRBV7-6
CDR3 protein: CASSLTGDTEAFF

J gene: TRBJ2-2
clone size: NA
V gene: TRBV6-5
CDR3 protein: CASSYSTLAGGELFF

J gene: TRBJ1-4
clone size: NA
V gene: TRBV9
CDR3 protein: CASSVVEGDKLFF

J gene: TRBJ2-1
clone size: NA
V gene: TRBV19
CDR3 protein: CASSRGSLSGDYYNEQFF

J gene: TRBJ2-7
clone size: NA
V gene: TRBV6-5
CDR3 protein: CASRTRLGGQYF

J gene: TRBJ1-1
clone size: NA
V gene: TRBV29-1
CDR3 protein: CSVTGTGSPEAFF

J gene: TRBJ2-3
clone size: NA
V gene: TRBV4-1
CDR3 protein: CASSSWTSGGPTDTQYF

J gene: TRBJ1-1
clone size: NA
V gene: TRBV2
CDR3 protein: CASSWTGERGTEAFF

J gene: TRBJ2-1
clone size: NA
V gene: TRBV4-3
CDR3 protein: CASSQVRGPSYNEQFF

J gene: TRBJ2-5
clone size: NA
V gene: TRBV5-1
CDR3 protein: CASSSVGQTQYF

J gene: TRBJ2-3
clone size: NA
V gene: TRBV27
CDR3 protein: CASRSGTLSSRRTDTQYF

J gene: TRBJ2-2
clone size: many
V gene: TRBV4-3
CDR3 protein: CASSQAPTGDAGELFF

J gene: TRBJ2-7
clone size: NA
V gene: TRBV30
CDR3 protein: CAWITSGQGAYEQYF

J gene: TRBJ2-5
clone size: NA
V gene: TRBV2
CDR3 protein: CASSEGLAGSDSETQYF